Listed here are 10 T cell receptor beta chains from one sample, sequenced in a study of blood T cell repertoires in COVID-19. The assay was immunoSEQ multiplex PCR, and TCRdb's table has in-frame clones only and misses some. Found here are about 50,000 clones, around 86% of them singletons; the top ten hold roughly 2.1%. The sequenced sample consisted of peripheral blood. The receptors here all came from a woman in her fifties or sixties with acute or convalescent COVID-19.

This clone was observed once. The chain has TRBV3-1 (or the pseudogene TRBV3-2) and TRBJ1-3; D is unclear. V lost 0 bases and J lost 4, with 13 bases in between. The germline gives CDR1 LGHDT, CDR2 YNNKEL (reference sequence). CDR3 length: 16 residues. The CDR3 coding sequence is TGTGCCAGCAGCCAAGATCTGCGGGTCCGAGGAAACACCATATATTTT. It yields the protein CASSQDLRVRGNTIYF.

V is TRBV7-3 and J is TRBJ2-3, with 7 bases aligning to TRBD2. Unmatched junction bases numbered 10, after V lost 4 bases and J lost 3 bases. Germline CDR1 SGHTA, CDR2 FQGTGA. The CDR3 contains 16 residues. CDR3 DNA: TGTGCCAGCAGCTCACTAGCGCCTATCTCAACAGATACGCAGTATTTT. Its translation: CASSSLAPISTDTQYF. The entire variable domain, with the rest obtained from reference TRBV7-3 and TRBJ2-3, is as follows: GAGVSQTPSNKVTEKGKYVELRCDPISGHTALYWYRQSLGQGPEFLIYFQGTGAADDSGLPNDRFFAVRPEGSVSTLKIQRTERGDSAVYLCASSSLAPISTDTQYFGPGTRLTVL.

The chain carries TRBV24-1 and TRBJ2-3, with 12 bases lining up with TRBD2. In germline, CDR1 is KGHDR, CDR2 SFDVKD. The trim removed 5 bases at V and 3 bases at J, leaving 5 bases unmatched. The CDR3 sequence is 16 residues long. The DNA of the CDR3 is TGTGCCACCAGTGGGGTGACTAGCGGGAGTACAGATACGCAGTATTTT. Amino acid sequence: CATSGVTSGSTDTQYF.

The chain combines TRBV5-1 with TRBJ2-3; D is possibly TRBD2 (7 bases). Deletions cut 0 bases from V and 4 bases from J, with 12 bases between. The CDR3 spans 15 residues. Germline CDR1 and CDR2: SGHRS and YFSETQ. The CDR3 DNA reads as TGCGCCAGCAGCTTGGCCGGGGGGCGGGCAGATACGCAGTATTTT. The encoded protein is CASSLAGGRADTQYF.

The V call is TRBV29-1, the J call TRBJ1-1; TRBD1 is a possible D gene (5 bases). The V and J ends lost 0 bases and 4 bases respectively, with 15 bases between them. Germline V gene lookup returns CDR1 SQVTM and CDR2 ANQGSEA. CDR3 length: 15 residues. In nucleotides, the CDR3 is TGCAGCGTTGAAGATCTTCAGGGCGAGGTCACTGAAGCTTTCTTT. The encoded protein is CSVEDLQGEVTEAFF. Combining the CDR3 with reference TRBV29-1 and TRBJ1-1 gives the whole variable domain SAVISQKPSRDICQRGTSLTIQCQVDSQVTMMFWYRQQPGQSLTLIATANQGSEATYESGFVIDKFPISRPNLTFSTLTVSNMSPEDSSIYLCSVEDLQGEVTEAFFGQGTRLTVV.

The chain combines TRBV9 with TRBJ1-1, with D tentatively TRBD1 (6 bases). Germline CDR1 reads SGDLS; CDR2 reads YYNGEE. The V gene lost 4 bases and the J gene lost 0 bases, with 13 bases spanning the gap. There are 15 residues in the CDR3. DNA for the CDR3: TGTGCCAGCAGCCCCACGACAGGAGTGAACACTGAAGCTTTCTTT. Its protein is CASSPTTGVNTEAFF.

The rearrangement links TRBV7-8 to TRBJ1-5, with 9 bases aligning to TRBD1. Per germline, CDR1 SGHVS and CDR2 FQNEAQ. CDR3 size: 18 residues. V was clipped by 0 bases and J by 4 bases; unmatched bases: 10. The CDR3 nucleotides are TGTGCCAGCAGCTTAGCCCCCGGGACAGGGTTTGGTAATCAGCCCCAGCATTTT. Amino acids: CASSLAPGTGFGNQPQHF.

The gene calls are TRBV2 and TRBJ2-7; 8 bases fit TRBD1. The CDR3 has 13 residues. V trimming: 8 bases; J trimming: 3 bases; junction bases outside the gene matches: 6. Germline values: CDR1 SNHLY, CDR2 FYNNEI. The CDR3 region is CASGKTGDYEQYF. CDR3 DNA sequence: TGTGCCAGCGGAAAGACAGGGGACTACGAGCAGTACTTC.

V and J are TRBV4-1 and TRBJ1-5; D is unclear. The V gene lost 4 bases and the J gene lost 0 bases, with 10 bases spanning the gap. Per germline, CDR1 MGHRA and CDR2 YSYEKL. This CDR3 has 15 residues. The CDR3 is CASSRGRFSNQPQHF. CDR3 in DNA: TGCGCCAGCAGCCGTGGGAGGTTTAGCAATCAGCCCCAGCATTTT.

V and J are TRBV5-1 and TRBJ2-2; 8 nucleotides match TRBD2. The CDR3 loop spans 17 amino acids. CDR1 SGHRS and CDR2 YFSETQ come from the germline V gene. V was pared by 4 bases and J by 0 bases, with 8 bases of the junction left unmatched. CDR3 in DNA: TGCGCCAGCAGCCAAATACTTAGCGGGGCGAACACCGGGGAGCTGTTTTTT. This encodes CASSQILSGANTGELFF.